The 25 T cell receptor beta chains listed next were all sequenced from one sample in a study of blood T cell repertoires in COVID-19. Repertoires were generated with immunoSEQ multiplex PCR, while TCRdb's copy carries only in-frame clones and drops some. This sample has around 230,000 clones, with roughly four fifths found just once. Sample: peripheral blood. The source is an elderly woman with acute or convalescent COVID-19.

The chain employs TRBV5-1 and TRBJ1-5; the match to TRBD1 covers 8 bases. The trim removed 4 bases at V and 2 bases at J, leaving 5 bases unmatched. The length of the CDR3 is 15 residues. Per germline, CDR1 SGHRS and CDR2 YFSETQ. CDR3 in amino acids: CASSEDRDGNQPQHF. In DNA form, the CDR3 reads TGCGCCAGCAGCGAGGACAGGGACGGCAATCAGCCCCAGCATTTT.

V is TRBV5-5 and J is TRBJ1-6; D is unclear. V was trimmed by 4 bases and J by 5 bases, leaving 16 bases between them. The CDR3 is 16 residues long. Germline assignment: CDR1 SGHKS and CDR2 YYEKEE (reference sequence). The CDR3 bases are TGTGCCAGCAGCCTGGGGAGGTTGGAGAATAATTCACCCCTCCACTTT. Protein sequence: CASSLGRLENNSPLHF.

The chain has TRBV14 and TRBJ1-4, with D perhaps matching TRBD1 (5 bases). Germline loops: CDR1 SGHDN, CDR2 FVKESK. The CDR3 consists of 15 residues. Trimming removed 2 bases at V and 3 bases at J, with 10 bases between. This CDR3 is CASSQKGVPNEKLFF. The CDR3 DNA reads TGTGCCAGCAGCCAAAAAGGGGTTCCTAATGAAAAACTGTTTTTT.

The rearrangement joins TRBV6-5 to TRBJ1-2; TRBD1 might be the D (5 bases). This CDR3 has 13 amino acids. Germline lookup yields CDR1 MNHEY and CDR2 SVGAGI. V lost 3 bases, J lost 5 bases, and 10 bases lay in between. CDR3 DNA: TGTGCCAGCAGTTATCGACAGCTTTATGGCTACACCTTC. Protein sequence: CASSYRQLYGYTF.

Written as DNA, the CDR3 is TGTGCCAGCAGAGCTCGCGGGGAGCAGTACTTC. Translating it yields CASRARGEQYF. V and J are TRBV12-3 or TRBV12-4 and TRBJ2-7; possibly TRBD2 for D (5 bases). V lost 6 bases, J lost 7 bases, and 10 bases lay in between. The CDR3 runs 11 residues.

The genes are TRBV18 and TRBJ2-7, with 7 nucleotides matching TRBD1. This CDR3 is 13 amino acids long. J lost 6 bases, V lost 0 bases, and 2 bases had no gene match. Germline V gene sequence: CDR1 KGHSH, CDR2 LQKENI. The CDR3 DNA sequence: TGTGCCAGCTCACCACCAGGGGGCATCGAGCAGTACTTC. Translation gives CASSPPGGIEQYF.

The V and J genes are TRBV11-2 and TRBJ2-3; 10 bases are shared with TRBD1. CDR1 and CDR2 (germline): SGHAT, FQNNGV. The V and J ends lost 6 bases and 4 bases, in that order; junction bases with no gene match: 7. The CDR3 has 15 amino acids. The CDR3 sequence is CASRPTGGWADTQYF. The CDR3 DNA reads as TGTGCCAGCAGACCGACAGGGGGCTGGGCAGATACGCAGTATTTT.

This clone was detected a few times. This chain links TRBV19 with TRBJ2-1, with a tentative D call TRBD1 (5 bases). The length of the CDR3 is 17 residues. Trimming pared 6 bases from V and 2 bases from J, leaving 20 bases between. Germline lookup yields CDR1 LNHDA and CDR2 SQIVND (reference sequence). The CDR3 reads CASRSTGGLGAYNEQFF. In DNA form, the CDR3 reads TGTGCCAGTAGATCCACAGGTGGGCTTGGGGCCTACAATGAGCAGTTCTTC. Drawing the rest from reference TRBV19 and TRBJ2-1, the complete variable domain is DGGITQSPKYLFRKEGQNVTLSCEQNLNHDAMYWYRQDPGQGLRLIYYSQIVNDFQKGDIAEGYSVSREKKESFPLTVTSAQKNPTAFYLCASRSTGGLGAYNEQFFGPGTRLTVL.

This clone was picked up a small number of times. The genes are TRBV30 and TRBJ2-3; 7 nucleotides agree with TRBD1. The CDR3 consists of 14 residues. V was clipped by 5 bases and J by 1 base; unmatched bases: 6. CDR1 and CDR2 from the germline V gene are GTSNPN and SVGIG (reference sequence). The CDR3: CAWARDSRTDTQYF. The CDR3 DNA sequence: TGTGCCTGGGCAAGGGACAGCCGCACAGATACGCAGTATTTT. Variable domain in full (rest from reference TRBV30 and TRBJ2-3): SQTIHQWPATLVQPVGSPLSLECTVEGTSNPNLYWYRQAAGRGLQLLFYSVGIGQISSEVPQNLSASRPQDRQFILSSKKLLLSDSGFYLCAWARDSRTDTQYFGPGTRLTVL.

The chain is built from TRBV21-1 and TRBJ1-4; the D call TRBD1 from the table was never checked on the DNA. TRBV21-1 is termed a pseudogene. This CDR3 comprises 14 residues. The CDR3 sequence is CASSKQGENEKLFF. CDR3 nucleotide sequence: TGTGCCAGCAGCAAACAGGGGGAAAATGAAAAACTGTTTTTT.

This clone was observed a single time. The chain recombines TRBV21-1 with TRBJ2-5; the D call in the table, TRBD2, was not verified against the DNA. TRBV21-1 represents a pseudogene. The CDR3 is 17 residues long. CDR3 loop: CASSLREAGGYQETQYF. CDR3 bases: TGTGCCAGCAGCCTACGGGAAGCGGGGGGATACCAAGAGACCCAGTACTTC.

The chain joins TRBV20-1 to TRBJ1-2; D not resolved. The CDR3 contains 10 residues. Germline V gene sequence: CDR1 DFQATT, CDR2 SNEGSKA (reference sequence). CDR3: CIPVESGYTF. CDR3 DNA: TGCATTCCGGTAGAGAGCGGCTACACCTTC.

The chain couples TRBV29-1 to TRBJ1-5, with TRBD1 as a possible D gene (5 bases). The V and J ends lost 3 bases and 7 bases respectively, with 13 bases between them. The CDR3 loop spans 13 amino acids. Germline V gene lookup returns CDR1 SQVTM and CDR2 ANQGSEA. CDR3 bases: TGCAGCGTTGATCCAGGGATGGGGCAGCCCCAGCATTTT. It translates to CSVDPGMGQPQHF.

The V and J genes are TRBV28 and TRBJ2-2; 7 bases are shared with TRBD1. Unmatched junction bases numbered 9, after V lost 5 bases and J lost 0 bases. Germline-derived CDR1 and CDR2 are MDHEN and SYDVKM. CDR3 length: 17 amino acids. The CDR3 spells CASSTVWDRANTGELFF. In DNA form, the CDR3 reads TGTGCCAGCAGTACTGTATGGGACAGAGCGAACACCGGGGAGCTGTTTTTT.

This clone was detected only once. This chain connects TRBV6-1 to TRBJ2-1; D perhaps matches TRBD1 (6 bases). CDR1 and CDR2 (germline): MNHNS, SASEGT. V was clipped by 3 bases and J by 14 bases, with 17 bases between them. This CDR3 is 13 amino acids long. CDR3 DNA sequence: TGTGCCAGCAGTGATCCCAGGGGCCTACGGAAGTTCTTC. Translated, it gives CASSDPRGLRKFF.

This chain links TRBV5-8 with TRBJ1-2; D gene ambiguous. The germline gives CDR1 SGHTS, CDR2 YDEGEE. This CDR3 is 14 amino acids long. With 3 bases removed from V and 5 bases from J, the gap between germline ends came to 14 bases. CDR3 amino acids: CASSYRTGSYGYTF. CDR3 DNA: TGTGCCAGCAGCTACCGGACGGGAAGTTATGGCTACACCTTC.

The J gene is TRBJ1-2, the V gene TRBV30; D is unresolved. This CDR3 is 12 amino acids long. In germline, CDR1 is GTSNPN, CDR2 SVGIG (reference sequence). V was clipped by 3 bases and J by 2 bases, with 7 bases between them. This CDR3 reads CAWRSANYGYTF. CDR3 DNA: TGTGCCTGGAGGTCAGCGAACTATGGCTACACCTTC.

This clone was observed at least ten times. The chain employs TRBV2 and TRBJ1-1; no clear D. Trimming took off 3 bases at V and 1 base at J, with 6 bases between the two ends. This CDR3 spans 13 amino acids. CDR1 SNHLY and CDR2 FYNNEI come from the germline V gene. CDR3: CASSDGPNTEAFF. In DNA, the CDR3 is TGTGCCAGCAGTGATGGCCCGAACACTGAAGCTTTCTTT.

The chain recombines TRBV5-1 with TRBJ2-2; D is possibly TRBD2 (5 bases). V dropped 4 bases and J dropped 1 base, with 8 bases sitting between them. This CDR3 comprises 14 residues. Germline V lookup: CDR1 SGHRS, CDR2 YFSETQ. The CDR3 loop is CASSRTVNTGELFF. The DNA of the CDR3 is TGCGCCAGCAGCCGGACTGTGAACACCGGGGAGCTGTTTTTT. The whole variable domain, remainder taken from reference TRBV5-1 and TRBJ2-2, is KAGVTQTPRYLIKTRGQQVTLSCSPISGHRSVSWYQQTPGQGLQFLFEYFSETQRNKGNFPGRFSGRQFSNSRSEMNVSTLELGDSALYLCASSRTVNTGELFFGEGSRLTVL.

The chain recombines TRBV28 with TRBJ1-4; 10 nucleotides match TRBD1. V shed 8 bases, J shed 7 bases, and the junction held 7 bases outside the gene matches. The CDR3 length is 14 residues. Germline CDR1 is MDHEN and CDR2 is SYDVKM. The CDR3 DNA reads as TGTGCCAGCCACCCGGGGACAGGGGTTGAAAAACTGTTTTTT. Encoded protein: CASHPGTGVEKLFF.

The rearrangement uses TRBV3-1 (or the pseudogene TRBV3-2) and TRBJ1-2; possibly TRBD1 for D (5 bases). V lost 8 bases and J lost 7, with 14 bases in between. The CDR3 length is 12 residues. Germline-derived CDR1 and CDR2 are LGHDT and YNNKEL (reference sequence). The CDR3, as DNA: TGTGCCAGCCGGGGGTCGGGTTTTGGCTACACCTTC. Translating gives CASRGSGFGYTF.

The chain employs TRBV6-5 and TRBJ1-1; D is unresolved. Trimming left V 1 base short and J 1 base short, with 7 bases between. The CDR3 is 14 amino acids. Germline V lookup: CDR1 MNHEY, CDR2 SVGAGI. CDR3 nucleotide sequence: TGTGCCAGCAGTTACTGGGCAGCGAACACTGAAGCTTTCTTT. Translated, it gives CASSYWAANTEAFF.

The chain employs TRBV7-6 and TRBJ1-3, with 7 positions matching TRBD1. This CDR3 spans 18 amino acids. J gave up 5 bases and V 4 bases, and 17 bases lay outside the gene matches. Germline V gene sequence: CDR1 SGHVS, CDR2 FNYEAQ. The CDR3 spells CASSSTLPQGGGRNTIYF. The CDR3 coding sequence is TGTGCCAGCAGCTCAACACTACCCCAAGGAGGGGGCCGAAACACCATATATTTT.

This clone was recorded only once. This chain links TRBV27 with TRBJ2-5; 11 nucleotides match TRBD2. The V and J ends lost 4 bases and 4 bases, in that order; junction bases with no gene match: 5. This CDR3 spans 15 amino acids. Germline CDR1 is MNHEY and CDR2 is SMNVEV (reference sequence). The CDR3 nucleotides are TGTGCCAGCAGTTCATTAGCGGGGGGGCGAGAGACCCAGTACTTC. Residues: CASSSLAGGRETQYF.

V usage is TRBV6-5 and J usage is TRBJ2-7; the match to TRBD2 covers 8 bases. Germline values: CDR1 MNHEY, CDR2 SVGAGI. J gave up 7 bases and V 7 bases, and 12 bases lay outside the gene matches. The CDR3 consists of 14 residues. CDR3 nucleotides: TGTGCCAGCATCAAAGATCCAGCGGGGGTTGAGCAGTACTTC. It yields the protein CASIKDPAGVEQYF.